This T cell receptor (beta chain) originates from a study of T cell changes during pregnancy in multiple sclerosis. Germline V gene sequence: CDR1 MNHEY, CDR2 SVGAGI. The CDR3 is 13 residues long. V shed 8 bases and J shed 3 bases, with 14 bases lying between them. Only in-frame clones appear in the TCRdb table, and some are missing; sequencing was by immunoSEQ multiplex PCR. The data show about 100,000 clones, roughly 90% seen once. The source is a female donor with multiple sclerosis, enrolled in a pregnancy study. The sample here was peripheral blood, taken after pregnancy. This rearrangement joins TRBV6-5 to TRBJ2-7; the D gene is possibly TRBD1 (6 bases). The CDR3 DNA reads TGTGCCAGCGGGGTAGGACAGTTCTACGAGCAGTACTTC. Translation gives CASGVGQFYEQYF.